This T cell receptor (beta chain) stems from a study of T cell repertoires in ileal Crohn's disease. Study-wide findings and caveats: Active smokers at surgery had more clonal expansions than non-smokers.

As for this clone: Its antigen remains unidentified.

Clones were sequenced by immunoSEQ multiplex PCR, and TCRdb holds only the in-frame ones, with some missing. The table records 5,000 or so clones, about two thirds of them present only once. This CDR3 spans 13 amino acids. Germline CDR1 LGHNA, CDR2 YSLEER. V was trimmed by 2 bases and J by 7 bases, leaving 9 bases between them. The time point: neoterminal ileum biopsy at postoperative endoscopy, about 6 months after surgery. The chain joins TRBV4-3 to TRBJ1-5; D gene uncertain. The TCR was taken from an adult with Crohn's disease. The sample comprised ileal tissue. Written as DNA, the CDR3 is TGCGCCAGCAGCCAATGGGAGGAACAGCCCCAGCATTTT. Its protein product is CASSQWEEQPQHF.